This T cell receptor (beta chain) was retrieved from a study of radiation and T cells in renal cell carcinoma (dated by TCRdb to the early 2020s). About the investigation overall: Samples came from a clinical trial, in which primary renal cell carcinomas received 15 Gy stereotactic body radiation therapy followed by nephrectomy 4 weeks later. A total of around 50 samples underwent TCR beta sequencing, made up of roughly 26 tumors and about 27 peripheral blood samples. A total of 4 million to 5 million unique CDR3 nucleotide sequences, encoding 2.5 million to 3 million unique CDR3 amino acid sequences, were found across all 55 or so samples.

Study-level results and caveats: Blood repertoire dynamics were not followed beyond 4 weeks after treatment. The single-armed trial design could not address effects of radiation dose or scheduling on the TCR repertoire. Because pretreatment tumor biopsies were not available, the baseline intratumoral presence of clonotypes could not be determined. Top tumor clonotypes rose in blood from baseline to 2 weeks post-radiation, then contracted by 4 weeks, suggesting transient expansion of tumor-resident clones.

The immunoSEQ kit was used, according to the manufacturer's recommendations, to generate TCR beta libraries from genomic DNA. For library preparation, a first multiplex PCR was performed with proprietary primers, followed by a second PCR in which unique barcodes were added, and bead cleanups were performed after each round. Each sample batch included a kit-provided positive control reaction and a negative control reaction. The final libraries underwent checking on an Agilent 4200 TapeStation D1000 ScreenTape, volumetric pooling, and quantification by qPCR. Sequencing was performed on an Illumina NextSeq500 using a MidOutput 150-cycle cartridge, with 156 Read1 cycles, 15 Index1 cycles, and the kit custom primers. The pooled library was loaded at about 0.93 pM with around 20% PhiX control spiked in. The source study handled its data this way. The vendor-processed data were analyzed in R, and a clonotype was defined as all T cells that share the same CDR3 nucleotide sequence. For clone abundance analyses, frequencies were normalized to the 10,000 most abundant clones per sample. Public T cell clones, which averaged fewer than five per sample, were excluded before analysis. Tumor-enriched clonotypes and baseline blood-enriched clonotypes were defined as those with an abundance difference of at least 32-fold between compartments. A beta-binomial differential abundance model was used to identify clonotypes that were expanded or contracted between blood time points. Tumor-blood repertoire similarity was measured with the Baroni-Urbani and Buser coefficient, and groups were compared using two-tailed Wilcoxon tests in R. TCRdb took over this immuneACCESS table, retaining in-frame rearrangements with V and J assigned. Such tables are incomplete; in checked studies, under half of the missing clones stem from an unresolved V gene, and the remainder is unexplained. V and J calls and clone size follow that table, whereas D and trimming were derived from the DNA. The sample yields about 22,000 clones; about 80% were counted once. Clones ranked in the top ten supply about 37% of the sample.

The time point label of this sample denotes: baseline pretreatment blood. Taken with the paper, the label for treatment or condition translates to: 15 Gy SBRT to primary tumor, nephrectomy 4 weeks later. To follow tumor-enriched clonotypes, serial peripheral blood was collected from radiation-treated patients at baseline and at 2 weeks and 4 weeks after SBRT. Renal cell carcinoma with clear cell pathology was present in all patients. Genomic DNA for TCR sequencing was prepared using the QIAamp DNA Blood Mini Kit (Qiagen). Only samples passing all quality control checks were included in the analyses. The germline V gene sets CDR1 to LGHNA and CDR2 to YNFKEQ. Reading from cysteine to phenylalanine, the CDR3 counts 17 amino acids. Only the CDR3 DNA stays, 51 bases, in frame from base 1. Relative to germline, V is missing 1 base and J is missing 5 bases, with 6 bases of the junction outside any gene match.

To note about this clone: The antigen this receptor binds is unknown. One base away there is no much larger clone; base qualities are not given.

This TCR derives from a man between 60 and 75 years old with renal cell carcinoma. The rearranged segments are TRBV4-2 and TRBJ1-5; the junction holds 12 bases that match TRBD1. The specimen was blood, collected from a patient whose treatment included radiotherapy and nephrectomy. The bases are TGTGCCAGCAGCCAAGCCATCGGGACAGGGGGCGATCAGCCCCAGCATTTT. This translates into CASSQAIGTGGDQPQHF.